The T cell receptor (beta chain) described here comes from a study of T cells in Graves' hyperthyroidism and ophthalmopathy. Overall study results and limits: Blood samples included most of the expanded thyroid clonotypes exceeding 0.001.

This CDR3 contains 14 residues. V lost 8 bases to trimming and J lost 7 bases; unmatched junction nucleotides: 8. Germline values: CDR1 MNHEY, CDR2 SMNVEV (reference sequence). This clonotype was observed at least ten times. Its antigen remains unidentified. Authors of the study amplified TCR beta CDR3 regions from RNA transcripts. The primer set for the first-round RT-PCR of the TCR CDR3 was HTBI. TCRdb re-called the multiplex PCR reads with MiXCR, one entry per CDR3 protein. The repertoire holds fewer than 350,000 distinct CDR3 sequences, around 13% seen once, with around 8% in the top ten. The sample taken for sequencing was blood. The V call is TRBV27, the J call TRBJ1-4; 9 bases agree with TRBD1. The source is a woman aged 35 to 49 with Graves' hyperthyroidism. The CDR3 bases are TGTGCCAGCCCCGAACAGGGGGCGGGTGAAAAACTGTTTTTT. Its protein product is CASPEQGAGEKLFF.